The entry below describes one T cell receptor (beta chain). The antigen is not known. The CDR3 is made up of 18 amino acids. The V gene end was trimmed by 0 bases and the J gene end by 1 base; junction bases not matched to a gene: 6. The germline V gene has CDR1 LNHDA and CDR2 SQIVND (reference sequence). The data derive from a study of healthy donors' naive CD4 and CD8 T cells. Study-wide context: Donors came from three age groups: 20-25, 40-50 and 60-70 years.

Starting from roughly 0.45 ug of total RNA, TCR libraries were made with linear amplification. Per the authors' pipeline: From 4 to 6 healthy donors, just under 80,000 rearranged TCR alpha transcripts were sequenced. TCRdb reprocessed the reads via MiXCR and lists one record per CDR3 protein. These V and J calls derive from TCRdb rather than the authors' analysis. The sample shows about 180,000 distinct CDR3 sequences, 65% to 80% of them seen only once. Findings and caveats of the study: The study did not address homeostatic proliferation effects in naive T cells.

Sequencing input: naive CD4+ and CD8+ T cells sorted from blood, pooled from several donors. The V call is TRBV19, the J call TRBJ2-7, with 13 nucleotides matching TRBD2. The TCR sequence derives from a pool of human donors in good health; the sample pools cells from several healthy donors. The CDR3 DNA reads TGTGCCAGTAGTATAGATCTCTTGGGACTAGCGGGGTCCTACGAGCAGTACTTC. Residues: CASSIDLLGLAGSYEQYF.